Each of the 19 T cell receptor beta chains below was sequenced from the same sample in a study of early T cells in non-severe SARS-CoV-2 infection (dated by TCRdb to about 2021). The library was produced with 5' RACE. TCRdb names NextSeq 500 as the instrument used. TCRdb passed the public sequencing reads through fastp at Q25 and MiXCR, retaining productive beta sequences. Rows merge per CDR3 protein into single entries with the most common DNA and genes. In all, the sample holds some 91,000 distinct CDR3 sequences, and around 14% of those were seen once. The top ten clonotypes cover around 5.4% of the sample. The sample taken for sequencing was whole blood. The receptor set was obtained from an adult who was a healthcare worker with PCR-confirmed SARS-CoV-2 infection or an uninfected control (not recorded which).

The rearrangement joins TRBV9 to TRBJ2-5, with TRBD1 as a possible D gene (5 bases). Trimming pared 0 bases from V and 3 bases from J, leaving 12 bases between. The CDR3 contains 15 residues. Germline V gives CDR1 SGDLS, CDR2 YYNGEE. CDR3 coding DNA: TGTGCCAGCAGCGTAGCGGCAGGGCAAAAAGAGACCCAGTACTTC. Amino acid sequence: CASSVAAGQKETQYF.

The rearrangement uses TRBV5-4 and TRBJ1-4; 9 nucleotides align to TRBD1. Trimming at V came to 4 bases and at J to 8 bases, leaving 15 bases not matched to a gene. This CDR3 is 17 amino acids long. Germline values: CDR1 SGHNT, CDR2 YYREEE (reference sequence). CDR3 sequence reads: CASSLNSDRGNWEKLFF. CDR3 nucleotide sequence: TGTGCCAGCAGCCTCAATTCGGACAGGGGTAATTGGGAAAAACTGTTTTTT.

Many counts were recorded for this clonotype. The chain couples TRBV7-2 to TRBJ2-6; tentatively, D is TRBD1 (5 bases). Germline V gene data show CDR1 as SGHTA and CDR2 as FQGNSA. Trimming cost V 2 bases and J 0 bases, with 14 bases left between them. The CDR3 is made up of 18 amino acids. CDR3 sequence (DNA): TGTGCCAGCAGCTTATCCCCTCCGACAGTCTCTGGGGCCAACGTCCTGACTTTC. It yields the protein CASSLSPPTVSGANVLTF.

This clonotype was seen many times. CDR3 in DNA: TGTGCCAGCAGTTTATATAAATCAGATACGCAGTATTTT. Encoded protein: CASSLYKSDTQYF. The genes are TRBV27 and TRBJ2-3; no clear D. CDR3 length: 13 residues. V shed 1 base and J shed 4 bases, with 6 bases lying between them. Germline V lookup: CDR1 MNHEY, CDR2 SMNVEV (reference sequence).

The chain combines TRBV12-3 or TRBV12-4 with TRBJ2-5, with D unresolved. The CDR3 totals 12 residues. Trimming left V 3 bases short and J 2 bases short, with 4 bases between. As DNA, the CDR3 is TGTGCCAGCAGTTTTTCTCAAGAGACCCAGTACTTC. It is translated as CASSFSQETQYF.

The V and J genes are TRBV2 and TRBJ2-7; TRBD1 aligns across 9 bases. This CDR3 comprises 15 residues. Germline V lookup: CDR1 SNHLY, CDR2 FYNNEI. V lost 6 bases and J lost 5; bases outside the gene matches: 11. The chain's CDR3 is CASRTPGTGTDEQYF. Here the CDR3 DNA reads TGTGCCAGCAGAACTCCGGGGACAGGGACCGACGAGCAGTACTTC.

This clonotype has just a few counts. CDR3 residues: CASSQDLLVTEAFF. For the CDR3, the DNA is TGTGCCAGCAGCCAAGATCTTCTCGTCACTGAAGCTTTCTTT. The V and J genes are TRBV4-2 and TRBJ1-1; unclear D gene. Germline V gene lookup returns CDR1 LGHNA and CDR2 YNFKEQ. The length of the CDR3 is 14 residues. V was cut by 0 bases and J by 4 bases, with 9 bases left in between.

In this sample, this clonotype turned up many times. The CDR3 DNA is TGTGCCAGCAGCAGATGGGGAGAAGAGCAGTTCTTC. Translating it yields CASSRWGEEQFF. The gene calls are TRBV11-2 and TRBJ2-1, with D perhaps TRBD2 (5 bases). Germline values: CDR1 SGHAT, CDR2 FQNNGV. The length of the CDR3 is 12 residues. V lost 5 bases and J lost 10, with 12 bases in between.

This chain uses TRBV4-3 with TRBJ2-2; D may match TRBD1 or TRBD2 (5 bases each). Trimming pared 0 bases from V and 1 base from J, leaving 9 bases between. CDR1 LGHNA and CDR2 YSLEER come from the germline V gene. The CDR3 is 16 amino acids. CDR3 nucleotide sequence: TGCGCCAGCAGCCAAGATCGGGACGTGAACACCGGGGAGCTGTTTTTT. As protein: CASSQDRDVNTGELFF.

CDR3 bases: TGTGCCAGCAGTTCGGAAGCGGGAGGGCCTAGGAATGAGCAGTTCTTC. Its translation: CASSSEAGGPRNEQFF. This rearrangement joins TRBV12-3 or TRBV12-4 to TRBJ2-1, with 10 bases lining up with TRBD2. The CDR3 has 16 amino acids. V was clipped by 4 bases and J by 7 bases; unmatched bases: 10.

This chain links TRBV2 with TRBJ2-5; D is ambiguous. The CDR3 spans 12 residues. V was shortened by 7 bases and J by 0 bases, with 6 bases between the two germline ends. Germline values: CDR1 SNHLY, CDR2 FYNNEI. CDR3 residues: CASKRNQETQYF. Here the CDR3 DNA reads TGTGCCAGCAAAAGGAACCAAGAGACCCAGTACTTC.

The chain is built from TRBV28 and TRBJ1-6, with D hard to call. This CDR3 is 13 amino acids long. Trimming stripped 3 bases from V and 7 bases from J, with 7 bases between. Germline values: CDR1 MDHEN, CDR2 SYDVKM. The CDR3: CASSFHGNSPLHF. In DNA, the CDR3 is TGTGCCAGCAGTTTCCATGGGAATTCACCCCTCCACTTT.

This clonotype occurred a few times. The rearrangement uses TRBV7-2 and TRBJ1-1; D unresolved. Germline lookup yields CDR1 SGHTA and CDR2 FQGNSA. CDR3 length equals 12 residues. The ends were cut back, 3 bases at V and 3 bases at J, with 5 bases in the middle. The CDR3, as DNA: TGTGCCAGCAGCTTTCGGCACACTGAAGCTTTCTTT. Its protein is CASSFRHTEAFF.

V is TRBV7-6 and J is TRBJ2-1, with 11 bases aligning to TRBD2. Germline values: CDR1 SGHVS, CDR2 FNYEAQ. The length of the CDR3 is 19 residues. Trimming cost V 2 bases and J 5 bases; bases outside gene matches: 14. The CDR3 DNA sequence: TGTGCCAGCAGCTTATGGCGACTAGCGGGACCAAAGATAAACAATGAGCAGTTCTTC. This codes for CASSLWRLAGPKINNEQFF.

This clonotype was recorded many times. The CDR3 DNA reads TGTGCCAGCAGCCCAAGACAGGGGAACACCGGGGAGCTGTTTTTT. As protein: CASSPRQGNTGELFF. The gene calls are TRBV12-3 or TRBV12-4 and TRBJ2-2; 7 bases fit TRBD1. Trimming at V came to 6 bases and at J to 1 base, leaving 5 bases not matched to a gene. The CDR3 length is 15 residues.

This clonotype was counted at least ten times. The V and J genes are TRBV12-3 or TRBV12-4 and TRBJ2-3, with 13 bases that match TRBD2. This CDR3 comprises 18 residues. With 6 bases clipped from V and 1 base from J, the junction kept 10 bases outside the gene matches. Here the CDR3 DNA reads TGTGCCAGCAGGCCTACTAGCGGGAGGGCCTCCGGCACAGATACGCAGTATTTT. Protein sequence: CASRPTSGRASGTDTQYF.

This clonotype was counted between two and nine times. The rearrangement joins TRBV28 to TRBJ1-1; D remains unclear. The germline V gene encodes CDR1 MDHEN and CDR2 SYDVKM. V was cut by 3 bases and J by 11 bases, with 10 bases left in between. CDR3 size: 11 residues. The CDR3 sequence: CASSFQWHAFF. CDR3 coding DNA: TGTGCCAGCAGTTTTCAGTGGCATGCTTTCTTT.

Ten or more counts support this clonotype. The chain employs TRBV29-1 and TRBJ2-2; 8 bases map to TRBD1. Germline V gene data show CDR1 as SQVTM and CDR2 as ANQGSEA. This CDR3 is 15 amino acids long. J was trimmed by 1 base and V by 6 bases; bases with no gene match: 7. The DNA of the CDR3 is TGCAGCGTCCAGACCGGGACAGGGAACACCGGGGAGCTGTTTTTT. Its translation: CSVQTGTGNTGELFF.

This clonotype has just one count. V usage is TRBV29-1 and J usage is TRBJ2-7, with 8 bases identical to TRBD1. Trimming cost V 4 bases and J 1 base; bases outside gene matches: 3. Germline CDR1 and CDR2: SQVTM and ANQGSEA. The CDR3 totals 13 residues. CDR3 residues: CSVAGGESYEQYF. CDR3 in DNA: TGCAGCGTTGCAGGGGGCGAGTCCTACGAGCAGTACTTC.